The 18 T cell receptor beta chains below all came from one sample that was sequenced in a study of CD8 T cells in ankylosing spondylitis. Their recognized antigens are unknown. MiXCR was run by TCRdb on the 5' RACE reads, yielding one entry per CDR3 protein. The sample includes fewer than 550,000 distinct CDR3 sequences, 5.3% of them seen just once. General study points: Among TCR beta sequences, a motif of about 8 highly homologous variants appeared characteristic of ankylosing spondylitis blood.

The sequenced material came from blood, either unsorted or a sorted T cell fraction (not recorded which). The origin of the receptors is a male donor with ankylosing spondylitis.

The V call is TRBV3-1, the J call TRBJ1-4; D unclear. The CDR3 has 15 amino acids. Germline CDR1 LGHDT, CDR2 YNNKEL (reference sequence). Deletions cut 7 bases from V and 8 bases from J, with 20 bases between. The CDR3 DNA sequence: TGTGCCAGCACCAAAGAAGTTTGGGCGGGAGAAAAACTGTTTTTT. It codes for CASTKEVWAGEKLFF.

This clonotype came up many times. The rearrangement uses TRBV20-1 and TRBJ1-2; perhaps TRBD1 as D (5 bases). CDR1 DFQATT and CDR2 SNEGSKA come from the germline V gene (reference sequence). The CDR3 is 16 residues long. V was cut by 3 bases and J by 1 base, with 18 bases left in between. CDR3 coding DNA: TGCAGTGCTAGGATGTCAGGGAGGCGGGTTAACTATGGCTACACCTTC. The encoded protein is CSARMSGRRVNYGYTF.

In its sample, this clonotype was seen a few times. CDR3 DNA: TGCGCCAGCAGCCAAGTAGTCAGCTCTGGAAACACCATATATTTT. It codes for CASSQVVSSGNTIYF. The V and J genes are TRBV4-3 and TRBJ1-3; D gene ambiguous. The CDR3 has 15 amino acids. Deletions cut 1 base from V and 0 bases from J, with 7 bases between. Germline CDR1 LGHNA, CDR2 YSLEER.

The rearrangement uses TRBV27 and TRBJ2-6; D perhaps matches TRBD1 (5 bases). The ends were cut back, 3 bases at V and 0 bases at J, with 12 bases in the middle. From germline, CDR1 is MNHEY and CDR2 SMNVEV (reference sequence). The CDR3 sequence is 17 residues long. The CDR3 reads CASSFFKQGSGANVLTF. CDR3 nucleotide sequence: TGTGCCAGCAGTTTTTTTAAGCAGGGCTCTGGGGCCAACGTCCTGACTTTC.

This clonotype has a count of ten or more. The CDR3 protein is CSVSDRGLTEAFF. CDR3 nucleotide sequence: TGCAGCGTTTCAGACAGGGGGCTGACTGAAGCTTTCTTT. The chain is built from TRBV29-1 and TRBJ1-1; 10 nucleotides match TRBD1. This CDR3 comprises 13 residues. The V gene's germline CDR1 is SQVTM and CDR2 ANQGSEA. Unmatched junction bases numbered 5, after V lost 5 bases and J lost 5 bases.

The rearrangement links TRBV10-3 to TRBJ1-5, with 8 positions matching TRBD1. Trimming took 4 bases from V and 8 from J; bases not matched to a gene: 4. The CDR3 loop spans 13 amino acids. The germline V gene encodes CDR1 ENHRY and CDR2 SYGVKD. The CDR3 sequence: CAISGTDREPQHF. Written as DNA, the CDR3 is TGTGCCATCAGTGGGACGGACAGGGAGCCCCAGCATTTT.

This clonotype was recorded at least ten times. This sequence joins TRBV28 and TRBJ1-2; D call uncertain. Germline V gene sequence: CDR1 MDHEN, CDR2 SYDVKM. V was clipped by 7 bases and J by 4 bases, with 13 bases between them. The CDR3 totals 13 residues. Here the CDR3 reads CASTPDGTYGYTF. DNA of the CDR3: TGTGCCAGCACACCCGACGGAACCTATGGCTACACCTTC.

This clonotype has a count of ten or more. The chain combines TRBV29-1 with TRBJ2-5, with a weak D call TRBD1 (8 bases). V was pared by 6 bases and J by 4 bases, with 21 bases between. Germline-derived CDR1 and CDR2 are SQVTM and ANQGSEA. The CDR3 loop spans 15 amino acids. The CDR3 DNA sequence: TGCAGCGTCGGAGGACAGGGAGGGTTACGAGAGACCCAGTACTTC. Translated, it gives CSVGGQGGLRETQYF.

This clonotype was seen more than once but under ten times. V is TRBV5-5 and J is TRBJ1-2; D is ambiguous. This CDR3 is 14 amino acids long. Trimming stripped 3 bases from V and 4 bases from J, with 13 bases between. Germline V gene lookup returns CDR1 SGHKS and CDR2 YYEKEE (reference sequence). In DNA, the CDR3 is TGTGCCAGCAGCTCACTAAAGGCGCTCTATGGCTACACCTTC. It codes for CASSSLKALYGYTF. Filled out from reference TRBV5-5 and TRBJ1-2, the complete variable domain reads DAGVTQSPTHLIKTRGQQVTLRCSPISGHKSVSWYQQVLGQGPQFIFQYYEKEERGRGNFPDRFSARQFPNYSSELNVNALLLGDSALYLCASSSLKALYGYTFGSGTRLTVV.

There are many counts of this clonotype. The chain has TRBV4-1 and TRBJ1-2; 7 nucleotides line up with TRBD1. The V gene end was trimmed by 3 bases and the J gene end by 3 bases; junction bases not matched to a gene: 10. The V gene's germline CDR1 is MGHRA and CDR2 YSYEKL. The CDR3 has 16 residues. CDR3 protein: CASSHYRGTADYGYTF. The CDR3 DNA reads TGCGCCAGCAGCCATTACAGGGGTACGGCCGACTATGGCTACACCTTC.

In this sample, this clonotype turned up many times. The chain recombines TRBV4-3 with TRBJ2-1, with 7 bases identical to TRBD2. Trimming took 6 bases from V and 7 from J; bases not matched to a gene: 18. The germline V gene encodes CDR1 LGHNA and CDR2 YSLEER. The CDR3 length is 17 residues. In nucleotides, the CDR3 is TGCGCCAGCAGTCGATCCCCCCTCGCGGGAGCATTAAATGAGCAGTTCTTC. Translating gives CASSRSPLAGALNEQFF.

This clonotype was recorded at least ten times. Its ends do not fully match the called genes, so a read error is possible. The chain recombines TRBV6-2 or TRBV6-3 with TRBJ2-1; 7 nucleotides agree with TRBD1. Germline loops: CDR1 MNHEY, CDR2 SVGEGT. The CDR3 totals 12 residues. This chain's CDR3 is CASSGPQGQLCF. Written as DNA, the CDR3 is TGTGCCAGCAGCGGGCCACAGGGGCAATTATGCTTC.

This clonotype has only a few counts. The chain carries TRBV18 and TRBJ2-4, with 10 bases matching TRBD1. CDR3 size: 15 residues. The germline gives CDR1 KGHSH, CDR2 LQKENI. V trimming: 4 bases; J trimming: 9 bases; junction bases outside the gene matches: 9. CDR3 amino acids: CASSHSGTGERIQYF. CDR3 nucleotide sequence: TGTGCCAGCTCACACTCGGGGACAGGGGAGCGCATTCAGTACTTC.

This clonotype was counted many times. V is TRBV7-2 and J is TRBJ2-7; 7 nucleotides align to TRBD2. This CDR3 comprises 15 residues. With V trimmed by 4 bases and J by 1 base, 7 bases remained unmatched. From germline, CDR1 is SGHTA and CDR2 FQGNSA. The CDR3 sequence is CASSSRGEGSYEQYF. CDR3 DNA sequence: TGTGCCAGCAGCTCCAGAGGGGAGGGGTCCTACGAGCAGTACTTC.

This clonotype was recorded at least ten times. The CDR3 region is CSARGVFGEKLFF. CDR3 nucleotides: TGCAGTGCTCGTGGTGTTTTCGGTGAAAAACTGTTTTTT. The J gene is TRBJ1-4, the V gene TRBV20-1; D is unresolved. With 5 bases removed from V and 7 bases from J, the gap between germline ends came to 14 bases. The CDR3 has 13 amino acids. CDR1 is DFQATT, CDR2 SNEGSKA, per germline (reference sequence).

This clonotype showed up many times. The rearrangement joins TRBV2 to TRBJ2-5, with D maybe TRBD2 (5 bases). Germline CDR1 and CDR2: SNHLY and FYNNEI. Trimming pared 2 bases from V and 4 bases from J, leaving 11 bases between. CDR3 length: 14 residues. In DNA, the CDR3 is TGTGCCAGCAGTGAACGGACCGCGGGAGAGACCCAGTACTTC. Amino acid sequence: CASSERTAGETQYF.

This clonotype occurred many times. The chain joins TRBV27 to TRBJ2-3, with 9 bases aligning to TRBD2. CDR3 length: 16 amino acids. The junction had 10 bases not matched to a gene; V was cut back by 3 bases and J by 6 bases. CDR1 MNHEY and CDR2 SMNVEV come from the germline V gene (reference sequence). The CDR3 spells CASSFLAGGPRDTQYF. The CDR3 nucleotides read TGTGCCAGCAGTTTTCTGGCGGGAGGGCCTCGGGATACGCAGTATTTT.

This clonotype was counted between two and nine times. J is TRBJ2-1 and V is TRBV30; tentatively, D is TRBD2 (6 bases). CDR3 length: 13 amino acids. Germline-derived CDR1 and CDR2 are GTSNPN and SVGIG (reference sequence). The V end was cut by 1 base, the J end by 9 bases, with 13 bases between. The CDR3 spells CAWSGGRRGEQFF. The CDR3 DNA follows: TGTGCCTGGAGTGGGGGGAGGAGGGGTGAGCAGTTCTTC.